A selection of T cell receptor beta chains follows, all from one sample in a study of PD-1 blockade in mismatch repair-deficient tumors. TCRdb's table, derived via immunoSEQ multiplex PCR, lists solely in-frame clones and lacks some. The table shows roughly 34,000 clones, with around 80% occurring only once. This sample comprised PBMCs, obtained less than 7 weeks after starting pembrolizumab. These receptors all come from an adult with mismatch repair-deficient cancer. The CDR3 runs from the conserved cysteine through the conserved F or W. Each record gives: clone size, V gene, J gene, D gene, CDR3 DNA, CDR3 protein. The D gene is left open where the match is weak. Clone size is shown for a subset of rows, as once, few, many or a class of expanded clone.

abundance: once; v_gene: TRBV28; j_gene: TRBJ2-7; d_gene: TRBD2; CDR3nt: TGTGCCAGCAGTTTACCCCGTAGCGGGAGCTCCTACGAGCAGTACTTC; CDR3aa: CASSLPRSGSSYEQYF
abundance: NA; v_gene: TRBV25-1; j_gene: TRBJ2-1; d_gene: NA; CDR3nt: TGTGCCAGCAGTAGACCCGGGTACCCCCGGAATGAGCAGTTCTTC; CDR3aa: CASSRPGYPRNEQFF
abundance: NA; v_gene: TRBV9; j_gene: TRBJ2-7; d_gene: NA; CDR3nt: TGTGCCAGCAGCGTAGGAGGCGAGCAGTACTTC; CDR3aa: CASSVGGEQYF
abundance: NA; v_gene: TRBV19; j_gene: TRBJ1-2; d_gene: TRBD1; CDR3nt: TGTGCCAGTAGTGGGACAGGGGATTCGTCTGGCTACACCTTC; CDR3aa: CASSGTGDSSGYTF
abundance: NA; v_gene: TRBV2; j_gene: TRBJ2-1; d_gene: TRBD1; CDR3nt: TGTGCCAGAACGGGACAGGGGGCAAATGAGCAGTTCTTC; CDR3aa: CARTGQGANEQFF
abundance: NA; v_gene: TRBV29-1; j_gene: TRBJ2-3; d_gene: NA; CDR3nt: TGCAGCGTTGAGCCCTGGACAGCAGATACGCAGTATTTT; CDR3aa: CSVEPWTADTQYF
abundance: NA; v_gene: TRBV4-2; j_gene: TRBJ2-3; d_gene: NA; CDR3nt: TGTGCCAGCAGCCAAGAAACCGCCGTGCGGACAGATACGCAGTATTTT; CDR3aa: CASSQETAVRTDTQYF
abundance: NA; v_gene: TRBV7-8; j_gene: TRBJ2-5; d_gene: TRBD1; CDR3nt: TGTGCCAGCAGCTTAGTGACAGGGGCGAAAGAGACCCAGTACTTC; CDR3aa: CASSLVTGAKETQYF
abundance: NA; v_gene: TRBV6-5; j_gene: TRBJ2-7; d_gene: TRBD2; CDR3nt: TGTGCCAGCAGTCCACCGGGACTAGCGGACGAGCAGTACTTC; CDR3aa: CASSPPGLADEQYF
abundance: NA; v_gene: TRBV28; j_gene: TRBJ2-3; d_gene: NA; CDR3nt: TGTGCCAGCAGTTTAAGCAGGCCCAACACAGATACGCAGTATTTT; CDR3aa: CASSLSRPNTDTQYF
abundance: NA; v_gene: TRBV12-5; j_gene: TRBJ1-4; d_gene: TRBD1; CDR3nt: TGTGCTAGTGGTTTGTGGGGACAGGGGAATGAAAAACTGTTTTTT; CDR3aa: CASGLWGQGNEKLFF
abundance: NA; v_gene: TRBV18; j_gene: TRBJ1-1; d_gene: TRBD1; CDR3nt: TGTGCCAGCTCACCAGAATCCGGGACAGCGCACACTGAAGCTTTCTTT; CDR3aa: CASSPESGTAHTEAFF
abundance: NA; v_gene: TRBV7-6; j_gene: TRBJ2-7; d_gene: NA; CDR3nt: TGTGCCAGCAGCTCCTCTGAGGGCGCCTACGAGCAGTACTTC; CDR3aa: CASSSSEGAYEQYF
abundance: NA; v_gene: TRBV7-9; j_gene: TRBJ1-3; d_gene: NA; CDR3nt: TGTGCCAGCAGCTTCCTCCTCTCTGGAAACACCATATATTTT; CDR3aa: CASSFLLSGNTIYF
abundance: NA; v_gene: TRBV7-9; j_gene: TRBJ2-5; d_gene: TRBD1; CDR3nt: TGTGCCAGCAGCGTACCGGGACAGGGGAGGGAGACCCAGTACTTC; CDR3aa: CASSVPGQGRETQYF
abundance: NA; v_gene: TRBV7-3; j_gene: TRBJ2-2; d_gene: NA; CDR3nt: TGTGCCAGCAGCACAACTCCAGGTGGCACCGGGGAGCTGTTTTTT; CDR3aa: CASSTTPGGTGELFF
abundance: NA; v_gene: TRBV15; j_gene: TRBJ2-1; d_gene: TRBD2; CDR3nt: TGTGCCACCAGCAGTCTAGCGGGAAGCAATGAGCAGTTCTTC; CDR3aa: CATSSLAGSNEQFF
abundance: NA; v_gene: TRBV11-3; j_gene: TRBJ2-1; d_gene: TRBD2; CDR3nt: TGTGCCAGCAGCCCAGGGGATATTGTGGCGGGAGGCAGGACCTACAATGAGCAGTTCTTC; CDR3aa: CASSPGDIVAGGRTYNEQFF
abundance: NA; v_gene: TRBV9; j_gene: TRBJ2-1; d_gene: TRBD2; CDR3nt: TGTGCCAGCAGCCTTAGCGGGAACTCCTACAATGAGCAGTTCTTC; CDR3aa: CASSLSGNSYNEQFF
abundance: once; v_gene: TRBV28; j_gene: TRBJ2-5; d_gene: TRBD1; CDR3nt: TGTGCCAGCAGTATAGGGACAGTTGGCCAGTACTTC; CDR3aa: CASSIGTVGQYF
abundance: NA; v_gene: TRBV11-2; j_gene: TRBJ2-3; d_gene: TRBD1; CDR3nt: TGTGCCAGCAGCTTCGCGGGACAGGGGGTTTCGAATACGCAGTATTTT; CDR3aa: CASSFAGQGVSNTQYF
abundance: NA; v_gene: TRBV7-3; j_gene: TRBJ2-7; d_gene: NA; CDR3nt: TGTGCCAGCAGCTTAAATGGTCCCGGGACCTACGAGCAGTACTTC; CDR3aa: CASSLNGPGTYEQYF
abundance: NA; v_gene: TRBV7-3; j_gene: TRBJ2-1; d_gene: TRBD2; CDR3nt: TGTGCCAGCAGCTTAACGCCAGCGGGAGCCTACAATGAGCAGTTCTTC; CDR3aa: CASSLTPAGAYNEQFF
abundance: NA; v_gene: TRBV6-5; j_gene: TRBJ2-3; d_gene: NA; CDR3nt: TGTGCCAGCAGTTACTCTGAGGCGGATACGCAGTATTTT; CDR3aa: CASSYSEADTQYF
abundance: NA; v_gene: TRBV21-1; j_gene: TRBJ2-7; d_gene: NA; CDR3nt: TGTGCCAGCAGCAAATGGACTACAGTCTACGAGCAGTACTTC; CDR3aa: CASSKWTTVYEQYF
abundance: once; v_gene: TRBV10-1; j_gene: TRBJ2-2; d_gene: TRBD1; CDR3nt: TGCGCCAGCACTGGCCAGGGGGCGGCCGGGGAGCTGTTTTTT; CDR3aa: CASTGQGAAGELFF
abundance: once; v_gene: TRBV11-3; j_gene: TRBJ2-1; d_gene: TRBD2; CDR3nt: TGTGCCAGCAGCTTAGCCCCACTAGCGGGAGGGTTCTTCTTC; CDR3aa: CASSLAPLAGGFFF
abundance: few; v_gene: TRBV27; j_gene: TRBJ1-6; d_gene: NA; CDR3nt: TGTGCCAGCAGTCCTTACATAAATTCACCCCTCCACTTT; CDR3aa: CASSPYINSPLHF
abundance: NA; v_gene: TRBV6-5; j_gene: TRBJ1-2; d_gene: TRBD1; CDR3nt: TGTGCCAGCAGTTTAGACAGGGCTCGAGGCTACACCTTC; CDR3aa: CASSLDRARGYTF
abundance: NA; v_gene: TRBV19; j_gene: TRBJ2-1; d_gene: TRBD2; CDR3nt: TGTGCCAGTAGTATGATCGTTCTAGCGGGGGACAATGAGCAGTTCTTC; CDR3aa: CASSMIVLAGDNEQFF
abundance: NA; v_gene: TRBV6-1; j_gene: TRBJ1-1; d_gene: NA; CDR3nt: TGTGCCAGCAGTGAATTGGCGGAACCGAACACTGAAGCTTTCTTT; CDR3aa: CASSELAEPNTEAFF
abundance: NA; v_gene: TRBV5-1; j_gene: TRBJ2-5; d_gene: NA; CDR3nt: TGCGCCAGCAGCTTGGCTAACCGGGAGACCCAGTACTTC; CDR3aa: CASSLANRETQYF
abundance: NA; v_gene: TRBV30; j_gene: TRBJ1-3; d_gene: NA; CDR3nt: TGTGCCTACCGAGGGGGGGCTGGAAACACCATATATTTT; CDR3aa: CAYRGGAGNTIYF
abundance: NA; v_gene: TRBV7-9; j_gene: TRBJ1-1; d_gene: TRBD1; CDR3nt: TGTGCCAGCAGCCTCGGACAGGGAAACACTGAAGCTTTCTTT; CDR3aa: CASSLGQGNTEAFF
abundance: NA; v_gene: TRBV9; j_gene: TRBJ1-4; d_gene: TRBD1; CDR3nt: TGTGCCAGCAGCGGACAACAGGGGGAAAAACTGTTTTTT; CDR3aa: CASSGQQGEKLFF
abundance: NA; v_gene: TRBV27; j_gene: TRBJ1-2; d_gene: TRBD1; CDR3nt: TGTGCCCCCTCCCCACAGGGGGCGGTAGGCTACACCTTC; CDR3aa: CAPSPQGAVGYTF
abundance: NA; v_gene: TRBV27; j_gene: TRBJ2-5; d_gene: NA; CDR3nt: TGTGCCAGCAGTTCTATTGAAACCCACCAAGAGACCCAGTACTTC; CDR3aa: CASSSIETHQETQYF
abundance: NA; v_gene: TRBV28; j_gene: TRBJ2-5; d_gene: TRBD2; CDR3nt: TGTGCCAGCAGTTTAGAGGCTAGCGGGAGTGAGGAGACCCAGTACTTC; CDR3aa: CASSLEASGSEETQYF
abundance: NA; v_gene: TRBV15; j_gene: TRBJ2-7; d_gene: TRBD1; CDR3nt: TGTGCCACCAGCAGGGGAATGACAGGGCAGGGCGAGCAGTACTTC; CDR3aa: CATSRGMTGQGEQYF
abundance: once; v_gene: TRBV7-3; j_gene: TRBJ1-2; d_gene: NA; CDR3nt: TGTGCCAGCAGCTCCCTGGGGGGGGCCCCTGACTATGGCTACACCTTC; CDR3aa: CASSSLGGAPDYGYTF
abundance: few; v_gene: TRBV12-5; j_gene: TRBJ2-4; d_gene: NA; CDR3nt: TGTGCTAGTGCCAGGGTAGCCAAAAACATTCAGTACTTC; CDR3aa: CASARVAKNIQYF
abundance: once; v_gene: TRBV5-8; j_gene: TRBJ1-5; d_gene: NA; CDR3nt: TGTGCCAGCAGCGCCGGGACATATAGCAATCAGCCCCAGCATTTT; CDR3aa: CASSAGTYSNQPQHF
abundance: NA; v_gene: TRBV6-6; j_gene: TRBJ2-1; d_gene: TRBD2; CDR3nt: TGTGCCAGCAGTTCCGGGACTAGCGGAGCCTACAATGAGCAGTTCTTC; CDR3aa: CASSSGTSGAYNEQFF
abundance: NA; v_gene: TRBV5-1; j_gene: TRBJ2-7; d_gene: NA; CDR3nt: TGCGCCAGCAGCTTGGTCGGAGGAGCCTACGAGCAGTACTTC; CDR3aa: CASSLVGGAYEQYF
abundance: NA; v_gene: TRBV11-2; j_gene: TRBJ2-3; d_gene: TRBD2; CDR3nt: TGTGCCAGCAGCTTAGGTATCCTAGCGGGAGAAGCAGATACGCAGTATTTT; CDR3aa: CASSLGILAGEADTQYF